This T cell receptor beta chain derives from a study of Ad26.COV2.S vaccination and SARS-CoV-2 variants. Background on the study: Recipients of Ad26.COV2.S got it intramuscularly, once or twice 56 days apart.

Treatment indicated: some 20 received Ad26.COV2.S at low or high dose, single or two shots; several received placebo; per-sample allocation not given. Sample collection was performed on day 63 after the first vaccine or placebo injection. Aged 18-55 years, donor was enrolled in Boston in the early 2020s. Clones were sequenced by immunoSEQ multiplex PCR, and TCRdb holds only the in-frame ones, with some missing. The profile shows fewer than 400,000 clones, around four fifths of them singletons. Study conclusions and caveats: While placebo recipients had lower spike-specific TCR breadth, vaccine recipients had more. Spike-specific CD8+ and CD4+ T cell responses reportedly showed substantial breadth after vaccination.

As regards this clone: Its antigen is not known.

The clonotype comes from a person aged 18 to 65 who received the Ad26.COV2.S COVID-19 vaccine or a placebo. The material sequenced was peripheral blood, taken in a trial of Ad26.COV2.S vaccine versus placebo.

The CDR3 is CASSASTGFVGYTF. In DNA form, the CDR3 reads TGTGCCAGCAGCGCCTCCACAGGGTTTGTTGGCTACACCTTC. This chain links TRBV9 with TRBJ1-2, with D possibly matching TRBD1 (6 bases). The CDR3 extends over 14 amino acids. Trimming removed 3 bases from V and 7 bases from J, with 16 bases in between. CDR1 and CDR2 from the germline V gene are SGDLS and YYNGEE.